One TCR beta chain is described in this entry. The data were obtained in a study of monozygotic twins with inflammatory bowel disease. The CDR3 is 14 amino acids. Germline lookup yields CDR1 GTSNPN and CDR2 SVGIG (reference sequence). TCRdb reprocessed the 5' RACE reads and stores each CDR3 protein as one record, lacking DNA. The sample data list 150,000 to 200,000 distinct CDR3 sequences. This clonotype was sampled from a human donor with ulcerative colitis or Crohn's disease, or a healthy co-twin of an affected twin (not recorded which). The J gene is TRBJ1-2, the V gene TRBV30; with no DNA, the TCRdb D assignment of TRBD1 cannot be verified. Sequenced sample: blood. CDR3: CAWGDRGRGYGYTF.